What follows are 14 T cell receptor beta chains derived from one specimen sequenced in a study of type 1 regulatory T cells. TCRdb analysed the reads with MiXCR anew, one entry per CDR3 protein. The data show about 18,000 distinct CDR3 sequences, with roughly 10% seen just once and roughly 3% held by the top ten. The specimen sequenced was CD4+ T cells, either the whole sample or a sorted fraction (not recorded which). The receptors here all came from a human donor in good health.

The table lists this clonotype with a count of one. The gene calls are TRBV18 and TRBJ1-2; the D is unclear. The germline gives CDR1 KGHSH, CDR2 LQKENI. V was cut by 1 base and J by 3 bases, with 12 bases left in between. The CDR3 is 15 amino acids. The CDR3 DNA is TGTGCCAGCTCACCACGGGCGAACCTTTACTATGGCTACACCTTC. This gives the protein CASSPRANLYYGYTF.

In regard to this clonotype: A junction boundary mismatches the germline segment, possibly from a read error. This chain uses TRBV5-1 with TRBJ2-1, with TRBD1 matching 9 bases. Looked up from germline, CDR1 is SGHRS and CDR2 is YFSETQ. The CDR3 is 16 residues long. The CDR3 DNA is TGCGCCAGCAGCTTAACCACAGGGGGCGCCTACAATGAGCAGCTCTTC. As protein: CASSLTTGGAYNEQLF.

The table lists this clonotype with a few counts. J is TRBJ2-3 and V is TRBV5-1; 7 bases agree with TRBD2. This CDR3 is 14 amino acids long. The trim removed 2 bases at V and 4 bases at J, leaving 4 bases unmatched. Germline CDR1 SGHRS, CDR2 YFSETQ. This CDR3 is CASSFQRGSDTQYF. In nucleotides, the CDR3 is TGCGCCAGCAGCTTCCAGCGGGGCTCAGATACGCAGTATTTT. Full variable domain (outside the CDR3, taken from reference TRBV5-1 and TRBJ2-3): KAGVTQTPRYLIKTRGQQVTLSCSPISGHRSVSWYQQTPGQGLQFLFEYFSETQRNKGNFPGRFSGRQFSNSRSEMNVSTLELGDSALYLCASSFQRGSDTQYFGPGTRLTVL.

The gene calls are TRBV20-1 and TRBJ2-7, with a weak D call TRBD1 (5 bases). CDR3 length: 12 residues. The V end lost 6 bases, the J end lost 6 bases, and 15 bases lay between the germline ends. CDR1 is DFQATT, CDR2 SNEGSKA, per germline (reference sequence). The CDR3 DNA is TGCAGTGCGGAACAGGCTATTGCCGAGCAGTACTTC. Its protein product is CSAEQAIAEQYF.

This clonotype was seen many times. The rearrangement uses TRBV5-1 and TRBJ2-7; D possibly corresponds to TRBD1 (6 bases). V gave up 4 bases and J gave up 5 bases, with 10 bases separating them. CDR3 size: 12 residues. Germline V gene lookup returns CDR1 SGHRS and CDR2 YFSETQ. The CDR3 loop is CASSEQGHEQYF. Written as DNA, the CDR3 is TGCGCCAGCAGCGAACAGGGCCACGAGCAGTACTTC. Full variable domain (outside the CDR3, taken from reference TRBV5-1 and TRBJ2-7): KAGVTQTPRYLIKTRGQQVTLSCSPISGHRSVSWYQQTPGQGLQFLFEYFSETQRNKGNFPGRFSGRQFSNSRSEMNVSTLELGDSALYLCASSEQGHEQYFGPGTRLTVT.

This clonotype counts as medium-sized (0.01 to 0.1%). The chain has TRBV30 and TRBJ2-5, with TRBD1 identical over 7 bases. The V gene end was trimmed by 5 bases and the J gene end by 1 base; junction bases not matched to a gene: 7. The CDR3 extends over 14 amino acids. Germline V gives CDR1 GTSNPN, CDR2 SVGIG (reference sequence). The CDR3 here is CAWAGTDLQETQYF. The CDR3 DNA is TGTGCCTGGGCCGGGACAGACCTCCAAGAGACCCAGTACTTC. Looking up the rest from reference TRBV30 and TRBJ2-5 gives the full variable domain: SQTIHQWPATLVQPVGSPLSLECTVEGTSNPNLYWYRQAAGRGLQLLFYSVGIGQISSEVPQNLSASRPQDRQFILSSKKLLLSDSGFYLCAWAGTDLQETQYFGPGTRLLVL.

This clonotype occurred many times. The chain recombines TRBV20-1 with TRBJ1-5; tentatively, D is TRBD1 (5 bases). Deletions cut 3 bases from V and 1 base from J, with 7 bases between. Germline-derived CDR1 and CDR2 are DFQATT and SNEGSKA (reference sequence). This CDR3 contains 13 residues. The CDR3 region has the DNA TGCAGTGCTAGGGGGACGAGCAATCAGCCCCAGCATTTT. Protein sequence: CSARGTSNQPQHF.

In its sample, this clonotype ranks as medium-sized. The chain is built from TRBV28 and TRBJ2-7; no definite D call. CDR1 MDHEN and CDR2 SYDVKM come from the germline V gene. The length of the CDR3 is 13 residues. Between the trimmed V and J ends, which lost 8 bases and 3 bases, there was a span of 14 bases. The CDR3 coding sequence is TGTGCCAGCGCCTGGCGGAGCTACTACGAGCAGTACTTC. It codes for CASAWRSYYEQYF.

This clonotype occurred many times. The chain employs TRBV5-5 and TRBJ2-1; no clear D gene. The CDR3 contains 13 residues. Germline values: CDR1 SGHKS, CDR2 YYEKEE (reference sequence). V lost 0 bases to trimming and J lost 4 bases, with 5 bases between them. CDR3 region: CASSLALYNEQFF. The CDR3 nucleotides read TGTGCCAGCAGCTTGGCCTTATACAATGAGCAGTTCTTC.

At least ten counts were recorded for this clonotype. This chain connects TRBV7-9 to TRBJ1-2; a weak D match, TRBD1 (5 bases). This CDR3 has 15 amino acids. V was cut by 4 bases and J by 3 bases, with 15 bases left in between. Germline V gene data show CDR1 as SEHNR and CDR2 as FQNEAQ (reference sequence). The CDR3 nucleotides read TGTGCCAGCAGCTCATCTACCGGGACGCACTATGGCTACACCTTC. It encodes CASSSSTGTHYGYTF.

Of note for this clonotype: At one of its ends the junction is not consistent with the germline gene, which may arise from a read error. The J gene is TRBJ2-1, the V gene TRBV18, with D tentatively TRBD1 (6 bases). There are 17 residues in the CDR3. Per germline, CDR1 KGHSH and CDR2 LQKENI. The CDR3: CTSSLLPPGHDYNEQFF. In DNA, the CDR3 is TGTACCAGCTCACTCCTCCCCCCGGGACACGACTACAATGAGCAGTTCTTC. Using reference TRBV18 and TRBJ2-1 for the parts outside the CDR3, the full variable domain is NAGVMQNPRHLVRRRGQEARLRCSPMKGHSHVYWYRQLPEEGLKFMVYLQKENIIDESGMPKERFSAEFPKEGPSILRIQQVVRGDSAAYFCTSSLLPPGHDYNEQFFGPGTRLTVL.

In this sample, this clonotype turned up many times. At one end, the junction sequence differs from germline, possibly due to a read error. The chain joins TRBV7-7 to TRBJ2-1, with D maybe TRBD1 (6 bases). CDR3 length equals 17 residues. Germline CDR1 SSHAT, CDR2 FNYEAQ (reference sequence). The CDR3 sequence: CASSLQGGLDPYNEQFF. The DNA of the CDR3 is TGTGCTAGCAGCTTACAGGGTGGGTTAGACCCCTACAATGAGCAGTTCTTC.

Many counts were recorded for this clonotype. The chain has TRBV7-2 and TRBJ2-1, with 10 bases lining up with TRBD2. V gave up 7 bases and J gave up 1 base; unmatched junction bases: 10. Germline CDR1 reads SGHTA; CDR2 reads FQGNSA. The CDR3 is 17 residues long. The CDR3 nucleotides are TGTGCCAGCACCCTTAGCGGGAGGAGAGGATCCTACAATGAGCAGTTCTTC. Translated: CASTLSGRRGSYNEQFF.

This clonotype came up a few times. V is TRBV14 and J is TRBJ2-5; the D gene is possibly TRBD2 (5 bases). Germline V gives CDR1 SGHDN, CDR2 FVKESK. Trimming took off 1 base at V and 4 bases at J, with 10 bases between the two ends. This CDR3 is built from 14 residues. In nucleotides, the CDR3 is TGTGCCAGCAGCCAAGGTTTGACTATAGAGACCCAGTACTTC. Translating it yields CASSQGLTIETQYF.